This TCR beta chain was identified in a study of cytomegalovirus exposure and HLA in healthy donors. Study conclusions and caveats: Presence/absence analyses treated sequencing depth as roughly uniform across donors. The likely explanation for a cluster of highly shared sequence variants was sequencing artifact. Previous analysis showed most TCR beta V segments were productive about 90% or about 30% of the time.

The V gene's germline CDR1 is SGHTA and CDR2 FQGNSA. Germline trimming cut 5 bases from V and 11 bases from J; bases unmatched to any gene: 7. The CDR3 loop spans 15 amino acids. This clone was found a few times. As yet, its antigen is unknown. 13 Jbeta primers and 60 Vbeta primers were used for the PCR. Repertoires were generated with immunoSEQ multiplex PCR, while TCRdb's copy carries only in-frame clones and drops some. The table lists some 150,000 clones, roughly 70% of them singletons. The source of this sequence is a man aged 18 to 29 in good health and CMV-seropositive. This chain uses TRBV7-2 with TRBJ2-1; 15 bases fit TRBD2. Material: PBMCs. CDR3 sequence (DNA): TGTGCCAGCAGCCCGGGACTAGCGGGGGGATTTCAGCAGTTCTTC. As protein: CASSPGLAGGFQQFF.